One sample yielded the 21 T cell receptor beta chains listed below, sequenced in a study of cytomegalovirus exposure and HLA in healthy donors. Measured with immunoSEQ multiplex PCR; TCRdb has only the in-frame clones, and not every one. The sample records 85,000 to 130,000 clones, roughly nine tenths being singletons. Material: PBMCs. The receptors stem from a woman between 18 and 29 years old in good health and CMV-seropositive.

The chain recombines TRBV9 with TRBJ1-2; 7 nucleotides align to TRBD1. Germline V gene lookup returns CDR1 SGDLS and CDR2 YYNGEE. The CDR3 is 14 residues long. After removal of 5 bases from V and 9 bases from J, the junction contained 13 bases not matched to a gene. CDR3 region: CASSTGTDFFSYTF. DNA for the CDR3: TGTGCCAGCAGTACCGGGACAGACTTTTTTAGCTACACCTTC.

This rearrangement joins TRBV18 to TRBJ1-4; 7 bases map to TRBD1. The CDR3 is made up of 17 amino acids. Germline lookup yields CDR1 KGHSH and CDR2 LQKENI. With 3 bases clipped from V and 1 base from J, the junction kept 8 bases outside the gene matches. CDR3 region: CASSPPGQRRTNEKLFF. The CDR3 DNA reads as TGTGCCAGCTCACCTCCGGGACAGAGAAGAACTAATGAAAAACTGTTTTTT.

V gene TRBV7-8 combines with J gene TRBJ1-1, with 8 bases lining up with TRBD1. Trimming cost V 0 bases and J 3 bases; bases outside gene matches: 6. The CDR3 length is 16 residues. CDR1 is SGHVS and CDR2 is FQNEAQ in the germline V gene. This chain's CDR3 is CASSLAGTGAYTEAFF. Here the CDR3 DNA reads TGTGCCAGCAGCTTAGCGGGGACAGGAGCCTACACTGAAGCTTTCTTT.

V is TRBV4-1 and J is TRBJ2-3, with 9 bases identical to TRBD2. The CDR3 totals 16 residues. Germline assignment: CDR1 MGHRA and CDR2 YSYEKL. The J segment lost 0 bases and the V segment lost 6 bases, leaving 7 bases of the junction unmatched. The CDR3, as DNA: TGCGCCAGCAGGTGGAGCGGGGGGCAGAGCACAGATACGCAGTATTTT. It translates to CASRWSGGQSTDTQYF.

The J gene is TRBJ1-1, the V gene TRBV6-1; D is uncertain. Trimming took 4 bases from V and 2 from J, leaving 11 bases between them. The CDR3 covers 14 residues. Germline V gene sequence: CDR1 MNHNS, CDR2 SASEGT. The CDR3 bases are TGTGCCAGCAGTGCCTGGCGGGTCAACACTGAAGCTTTCTTT. It translates to CASSAWRVNTEAFF.

This clone was counted a single time. The gene calls are TRBV5-1 and TRBJ2-3; a weak D match, TRBD2 (6 bases). The germline gives CDR1 SGHRS, CDR2 YFSETQ. The CDR3 contains 13 residues. V was cut by 3 bases and J by 2 bases, with 7 bases left in between. The CDR3 DNA sequence: TGCGCCAGCAGCTCGGGACTCACAGATACGCAGTATTTT. Translating gives CASSSGLTDTQYF. The whole variable domain, filled in from reference TRBV5-1 and TRBJ2-3, reads KAGVTQTPRYLIKTRGQQVTLSCSPISGHRSVSWYQQTPGQGLQFLFEYFSETQRNKGNFPGRFSGRQFSNSRSEMNVSTLELGDSALYLCASSSGLTDTQYFGPGTRLTVL.

The chain employs TRBV15 and TRBJ2-1; 9 bases are shared with TRBD2. The germline CDR1 and CDR2 sequences are LNHNV and YYDKDF (reference sequence). Trimming at V came to 1 base and at J to 4 bases, leaving 11 bases not matched to a gene. CDR3 length: 18 amino acids. The CDR3: CATSRVGGGGGVYNEQFF. CDR3 sequence (DNA): TGTGCCACCAGCAGAGTGGGCGGGGGGGGAGGGGTATACAATGAGCAGTTCTTC.

The V gene is TRBV28, the J gene TRBJ2-3; possible D gene TRBD2, 5 bases. This CDR3 has 12 amino acids. Trimming removed 2 bases at V and 14 bases at J, with 14 bases between. The V gene's germline CDR1 is MDHEN and CDR2 SYDVKM. The CDR3 region has the DNA TGTGCCAGCAGTTTAAGGAGGACTTCAGGGTATTTT. This encodes CASSLRRTSGYF.

V is TRBV14 and J is TRBJ2-7, with D unclear. Trimming removed 0 bases at V and 6 bases at J, with 9 bases between. CDR1 and CDR2 from the germline V gene are SGHDN and FVKESK. The CDR3 runs to 13 residues. As DNA, the CDR3 is TGTGCCAGCAGCCAAGATACGGTCAGCGAGCAGTACGTC. Protein sequence: CASSQDTVSEQYV.

The chain joins TRBV20-1 to TRBJ2-3; the D is unclear. The CDR3 has 10 amino acids. Germline V lookup: CDR1 DFQATT, CDR2 SNEGSKA (reference sequence). Trimming left V 7 bases short and J 11 bases short, with 13 bases between. CDR3 in amino acids: CSVMGIEQYF. The CDR3 DNA sequence: TGCAGTGTGATGGGCATTGAGCAGTATTTT.

The CDR3 region has the DNA TGTGCCAGCAGTGAAAGAGCCAGGGTTAAGGAAAACACCATATATTTT. As protein: CASSERARVKENTIYF. The chain uses TRBV6-1 and TRBJ1-3, with D possibly being TRBD1 (5 bases). Germline lookup yields CDR1 MNHNS and CDR2 SASEGT. The V end was cut by 2 bases, the J end by 6 bases, with 17 bases between. CDR3 length: 16 residues.

The J gene is TRBJ2-3, the V gene TRBV18; TRBD1 aligns across 8 bases. V gave up 3 bases and J gave up 5 bases; unmatched junction bases: 1. Germline assignment: CDR1 KGHSH and CDR2 LQKENI. This CDR3 spans 13 amino acids. The CDR3 sequence is CASSPRGRDTQYF. The CDR3 DNA reads as TGTGCCAGCTCACCCAGGGGGCGAGATACGCAGTATTTT.

The chain links TRBV4-1 to TRBJ2-7; D possibly corresponds to TRBD1 (6 bases). Germline-derived CDR1 and CDR2 are MGHRA and YSYEKL. The V end was cut by 6 bases, the J end by 2 bases, with 17 bases between. The CDR3 sequence is 15 residues long. CDR3 coding DNA: TGCGCCAGCAGACAGGAGGTGACAGGAGCCTACGAGCAGTACTTC. It is translated as CASRQEVTGAYEQYF.

The chain employs TRBV6-5 and TRBJ2-5; D might be TRBD1 (6 bases). This CDR3 is 15 amino acids long. Germline V gives CDR1 MNHEY, CDR2 SVGAGI. Trimming took off 9 bases at V and 5 bases at J, with 22 bases between the two ends. In nucleotides, the CDR3 is TGTGCCAGTGCACTACTCCAGGGGAGTATGGAGACCCAGTACTTC. It translates to CASALLQGSMETQYF.

The chain carries TRBV6-5 and TRBJ2-5; 8 nucleotides agree with TRBD1. The CDR3 is made up of 15 amino acids. Per the germline V gene, CDR1 is MNHEY and CDR2 is SVGAGI. V lost 5 bases, J lost 4 bases, and 9 bases stayed unmatched. The CDR3 region has the DNA TGTGCCAGCAGTCCAGACAGGGGAACAGGAGAGACCCAGTACTTC. Its protein is CASSPDRGTGETQYF.

The V gene is TRBV7-8, the J gene TRBJ1-5; 10 bases align to TRBD1. Losses at the gene ends were 5 bases for V and 7 bases for J; bases not matched to a gene: 11. The CDR3 consists of 16 residues. Germline V gene lookup returns CDR1 SGHVS and CDR2 FQNEAQ. DNA of the CDR3: TGTGCCAGCAGCGATGTCCCGGGACAGGGGCCCCAGCCCCAGCATTTT. Amino acids: CASSDVPGQGPQPQHF.

The chain joins TRBV5-6 to TRBJ2-3; the D gene is possibly TRBD2 (6 bases). CDR3 length: 15 amino acids. The germline V and J ends were trimmed by 3 bases and 7 bases, with 18 bases remaining between them. In germline, CDR1 is SGHDT, CDR2 YYEEEE. The CDR3 loop reads CASSWGVGSAYTQYF. As DNA, the CDR3 is TGTGCCAGCAGCTGGGGGGTGGGTAGCGCGTATACGCAGTATTTT.

The V and J genes are TRBV18 and TRBJ1-1; D is possibly TRBD1 (5 bases). With 1 base removed from V and 4 bases from J, the gap between germline ends came to 10 bases. Per germline, CDR1 KGHSH and CDR2 LQKENI. This CDR3 has 14 residues. CDR3 loop: CASSPQGGATEAFF. CDR3 nucleotide sequence: TGTGCCAGCTCACCACAAGGAGGGGCCACTGAAGCTTTCTTT.

For this clone: Germline is not matched at one junction end, which may reflect a read error. The V and J genes are TRBV7-7 and TRBJ2-2; tentatively, D is TRBD2 (5 bases). There are 17 residues in the CDR3. Germline lookup yields CDR1 SSHAT and CDR2 FNYEAQ (reference sequence). The CDR3 DNA reads as TGTGCTAGCAGTCCGGAACCCCGGGATCTGAACACCGGGGAGCTGTTTTTT. It is translated as CASSPEPRDLNTGELFF.

The chain joins TRBV28 to TRBJ2-3; 11 positions agree with TRBD1. In germline, CDR1 is MDHEN, CDR2 SYDVKM. The CDR3 runs 15 residues. V lost 5 bases, J lost 4 bases, and 5 bases stayed unmatched. CDR3 nucleotide sequence: TGTGCCAGCAGTCGGACAGGGGGCAGTCCAGATACGCAGTATTTT. Encoded protein: CASSRTGGSPDTQYF.

The chain couples TRBV6-1 to TRBJ2-5; 9 positions match TRBD2. Trimming removed 6 bases from V and 3 bases from J; junction bases left unmatched: 8. Germline CDR1 is MNHNS and CDR2 is SASEGT. The CDR3 has 15 residues. CDR3: CASRTPGLAKETQYF. CDR3 nucleotide sequence: TGTGCCAGCAGGACCCCGGGACTAGCCAAAGAGACCCAGTACTTC.